This is a list of T cell receptor beta chains from one sample in a study of EBV T-cell therapy then PD-1 blockade in nasopharyngeal carcinoma. The protocol was immunoSEQ multiplex PCR, while the TCRdb copy is restricted to in-frame clones and leaves out a portion. The sample consists of roughly 22,000 clones, over 75% of them appearing once. No antigen is known for these receptors. Sequenced material: CD8+ T cells from blood, taken at day -245 from a patient whose treatment included autologous EBV-specific T cells and nivolumab. These receptors originate from a man aged 40-49 years with nasopharyngeal carcinoma. Both conserved end residues are part of each CDR3. Fields, in order: D gene, J gene, V gene, clone size, CDR3 protein, CDR3 DNA. The D gene is left open where the match is weak. Clone size appears in some rows only: once, few, many, or a class for an expanded clone.

d_gene: -
j_gene: TRBJ2-3
v_gene: TRBV6-6
abundance: -
CDR3aa: CASSGLVSPADTQYF
CDR3nt: TGTGCCAGCAGTGGTCTCGTGAGCCCGGCAGATACGCAGTATTTT

d_gene: -
j_gene: TRBJ2-5
v_gene: TRBV9
abundance: -
CDR3aa: CASSAGGGETQYF
CDR3nt: TGTGCCAGCAGCGCCGGGGGCGGAGAGACCCAGTACTTC

d_gene: -
j_gene: TRBJ2-3
v_gene: TRBV6-1
abundance: -
CDR3aa: CASSEDQGSTDTQYF
CDR3nt: TGTGCCAGCAGTGAAGACCAGGGGTCCACAGATACGCAGTATTTT

d_gene: -
j_gene: TRBJ1-1
v_gene: TRBV10-3
abundance: -
CDR3aa: CAISHGNTEAFF
CDR3nt: TGTGCCATCAGCCATGGCAACACTGAAGCTTTCTTT

d_gene: -
j_gene: TRBJ1-1
v_gene: TRBV21-1
abundance: -
CDR3aa: CASSKWDGQGGTEAFF
CDR3nt: TGTGCCAGCAGCAAGTGGGATGGGCAGGGAGGCACTGAAGCTTTCTTT

d_gene: TRBD1
j_gene: TRBJ1-1
v_gene: TRBV7-8
abundance: -
CDR3aa: CASSLARQGGTEAFF
CDR3nt: TGTGCCAGCAGCTTAGCTCGACAGGGGGGGACTGAAGCTTTCTTT

d_gene: TRBD2
j_gene: TRBJ2-5
v_gene: TRBV6-5
abundance: once
CDR3aa: CASSRLAGTQETQYF
CDR3nt: TGTGCCAGCAGCCGACTAGCGGGGACTCAAGAGACCCAGTACTTC

d_gene: -
j_gene: TRBJ2-1
v_gene: TRBV19
abundance: medium-sized
CDR3aa: CASSKYSGYPDEQFF
CDR3nt: TGTGCCAGTAGTAAGTATAGCGGATACCCTGATGAGCAGTTCTTC

d_gene: -
j_gene: TRBJ1-1
v_gene: TRBV5-5
abundance: -
CDR3aa: CASSLGMGTEAFF
CDR3nt: TGTGCCAGCAGCTTGGGAATGGGCACTGAAGCTTTCTTT

d_gene: -
j_gene: TRBJ2-2
v_gene: TRBV7-8
abundance: -
CDR3aa: CASSSSGAYTGELFF
CDR3nt: TGTGCCAGCAGCTCGTCGGGGGCGTACACCGGGGAGCTGTTTTTT

d_gene: -
j_gene: TRBJ1-1
v_gene: TRBV6-5
abundance: few
CDR3aa: CASRGGQNTEAFF
CDR3nt: TGTGCCAGCAGAGGTGGACAGAACACTGAAGCTTTCTTT

d_gene: -
j_gene: TRBJ1-5
v_gene: TRBV20-1
abundance: -
CDR3aa: CSASPVNSNQPQHF
CDR3nt: TGCAGTGCTAGTCCAGTTAATAGCAATCAGCCCCAGCATTTT

d_gene: -
j_gene: TRBJ2-4
v_gene: TRBV27
abundance: -
CDR3aa: CASSFGGNIQYF
CDR3nt: TGTGCCAGCAGTTTTGGGGGAAACATTCAGTACTTC

d_gene: -
j_gene: TRBJ2-2
v_gene: TRBV6-4
abundance: -
CDR3aa: CASSEMDSPGELFF
CDR3nt: TGTGCCAGCAGTGAGATGGACAGCCCCGGGGAGCTGTTTTTT

d_gene: TRBD1
j_gene: TRBJ1-4
v_gene: TRBV18
abundance: -
CDR3aa: CASSRTGFNEKLFF
CDR3nt: TGTGCCAGCTCGCGGACAGGTTTCAATGAAAAACTGTTTTTT

d_gene: -
j_gene: TRBJ1-2
v_gene: TRBV4-3
abundance: -
CDR3aa: CASSQGRVGDYGYTF
CDR3nt: TGCGCCAGCAGCCAAGGAAGGGTAGGTGACTATGGCTACACCTTC

d_gene: -
j_gene: TRBJ2-3
v_gene: TRBV7-8
abundance: -
CDR3aa: CASSPGTVTSTDTQYF
CDR3nt: TGTGCCAGCAGCCCAGGGACGGTGACTAGCACAGATACGCAGTATTTT

d_gene: TRBD1
j_gene: TRBJ1-6
v_gene: TRBV5-5
abundance: -
CDR3aa: CASSFDRVSDPNPYNSPLHF
CDR3nt: TGTGCCAGCAGCTTCGACAGGGTTTCGGACCCAAACCCCTATAATTCACCCCTCCACTTT

d_gene: -
j_gene: TRBJ2-7
v_gene: TRBV19
abundance: -
CDR3aa: CASSINGASYEQYF
CDR3nt: TGTGCCAGTAGTATAAACGGCGCCTCCTACGAGCAGTACTTC

d_gene: TRBD2
j_gene: TRBJ2-5
v_gene: TRBV7-9
abundance: -
CDR3aa: CASSLSRGGRWQETQYF
CDR3nt: TGTGCCAGCAGCCTCTCACGGGGGGGCAGATGGCAAGAGACCCAGTACTTC

d_gene: -
j_gene: TRBJ2-5
v_gene: TRBV2
abundance: once
CDR3aa: CASNNMGQETQYF
CDR3nt: TGTGCCAGCAACAACATGGGACAAGAGACCCAGTACTTC

d_gene: -
j_gene: TRBJ2-5
v_gene: TRBV2
abundance: -
CDR3aa: CASAPGILQETQYF
CDR3nt: TGTGCCAGCGCCCCAGGGATACTACAAGAGACCCAGTACTTC

d_gene: -
j_gene: TRBJ2-2
v_gene: TRBV27
abundance: -
CDR3aa: CASSLFGTGELFF
CDR3nt: TGTGCCAGCAGTTTATTCGGCACCGGGGAGCTGTTTTTT

d_gene: -
j_gene: TRBJ2-3
v_gene: TRBV7-9
abundance: -
CDR3aa: CASSLAAGASTDTQYF
CDR3nt: TGTGCCAGCAGCTTAGCCGCGGGGGCGAGCACAGATACGCAGTATTTT

d_gene: -
j_gene: TRBJ2-3
v_gene: TRBV28
abundance: -
CDR3aa: CASSTRTAIPTDTQYF
CDR3nt: TGTGCCAGCAGTACCCGGACGGCGATCCCGACAGATACGCAGTATTTT

d_gene: -
j_gene: TRBJ2-7
v_gene: TRBV13
abundance: -
CDR3aa: CASSLGDSLFSYEQYF
CDR3nt: TGTGCCAGCAGCTTAGGGGACAGCCTTTTTTCCTACGAGCAGTACTTC

d_gene: -
j_gene: TRBJ2-1
v_gene: TRBV4-1
abundance: -
CDR3aa: CASSVRAVSYNEQFF
CDR3nt: TGCGCCAGCAGCGTGAGGGCGGTGTCCTACAATGAGCAGTTCTTC

d_gene: -
j_gene: TRBJ2-2
v_gene: TRBV6-5
abundance: once
CDR3aa: CASRGDSESGELFF
CDR3nt: TGTGCCAGCAGGGGGGACTCGGAATCCGGGGAGCTGTTTTTT

d_gene: -
j_gene: TRBJ2-7
v_gene: TRBV6-4
abundance: -
CDR3aa: CAGRGGRFAGDQYF
CDR3nt: TGTGCCGGCAGGGGTGGCCGGTTTGCTGGGGACCAGTACTTC

d_gene: -
j_gene: TRBJ1-5
v_gene: TRBV5-5
abundance: -
CDR3aa: CASSLEGSNQPQHF
CDR3nt: TGTGCCAGCAGCTTAGAGGGTAGCAATCAGCCCCAGCATTTT

d_gene: -
j_gene: TRBJ2-3
v_gene: TRBV15
abundance: -
CDR3aa: CATSAMPDTQYF
CDR3nt: TGTGCCACCAGCGCCATGCCAGATACGCAGTATTTT

d_gene: -
j_gene: TRBJ2-7
v_gene: TRBV7-9
abundance: few
CDR3aa: CASSLGTYEQYF
CDR3nt: TGTGCCAGCAGCTTAGGTACCTACGAGCAGTACTTC

d_gene: -
j_gene: TRBJ1-2
v_gene: TRBV12-5
abundance: -
CDR3aa: CASGLKGRPHYGYTF
CDR3nt: TGTGCTAGTGGTTTGAAGGGGCGGCCCCACTATGGCTACACCTTC

d_gene: -
j_gene: TRBJ1-2
v_gene: TRBV7-6
abundance: -
CDR3aa: CASSYGQHYGYTF
CDR3nt: TGTGCCAGCAGCTATGGGCAGCACTATGGCTACACCTTC

d_gene: -
j_gene: TRBJ2-7
v_gene: TRBV5-4
abundance: -
CDR3aa: CASSSGLPSYEQYF
CDR3nt: TGTGCCAGCAGCTCGGGACTGCCGTCCTACGAGCAGTACTTC

d_gene: TRBD1
j_gene: TRBJ2-5
v_gene: TRBV5-8
abundance: -
CDR3aa: CASSLLQGARETQYF
CDR3nt: TGTGCCAGCAGCCTGCTCCAGGGGGCGCGGGAGACCCAGTACTTC

d_gene: TRBD1
j_gene: TRBJ2-3
v_gene: TRBV27
abundance: -
CDR3aa: CASSLTGGAYTQYF
CDR3nt: TGTGCCAGCAGTTTAACAGGGGGCGCATATACGCAGTATTTT

d_gene: -
j_gene: TRBJ1-4
v_gene: TRBV7-9
abundance: few
CDR3aa: CASSPTDSSTNEKLFF
CDR3nt: TGTGCCAGCAGCCCTACGGACAGCTCGACTAATGAAAAACTGTTTTTT

d_gene: TRBD1
j_gene: TRBJ1-5
v_gene: TRBV19
abundance: medium-sized
CDR3aa: CASTTGTGGNQPQHF
CDR3nt: TGTGCCAGTACAACCGGGACAGGGGGTAATCAGCCCCAGCATTTT

d_gene: -
j_gene: TRBJ1-1
v_gene: TRBV27
abundance: once
CDR3aa: CASSLVQGEAFF
CDR3nt: TGTGCCAGCAGTTTGGTCCAGGGGGAAGCTTTCTTT